The present T cell receptor beta chain was sequenced within a study of post-analysis software for immune sequencing data. The junction had 11 bases not matched to a gene; V was cut back by 4 bases and J by 7 bases. Germline V lookup: CDR1 SGDLS, CDR2 YYNGEE. The CDR3 spans 14 residues. Unique molecular identifiers featured in each of the TCR beta cDNA libraries. T cells numbering about 0.85 to 11 million yielded cDNA molecules that totaled about 500,000. TCRdb recomputed calls from the PCR reads with MiXCR, one row per CDR3 protein. The sample lists around 500,000 distinct CDR3 sequences; around a third were seen once. Regarding this clonotype: Its cognate antigen is unknown.

Study conclusions and caveats: Roughly 5 TRBV segments, TRBV5-6, TRBV5-1 and TRBV20-1 among them, were found more frequent in patients than controls. Compared with controls, patients showed significantly lower normalized Chao1 diversity.

The J gene is TRBJ2-7, the V gene TRBV9, with 7 bases that match TRBD1. Sequencing input: blood. The origin of this receptor is a girl aged 2 to 17 with multiple sclerosis. In DNA, the CDR3 is TGTGCCAGCAGCAACGGCCTGGGACAGTGGGAGCAGTACTTC. Protein product: CASSNGLGQWEQYF.